The rows below give T cell receptor beta chains drawn from one sample of a study of post-analysis software for immune sequencing data. Each CDR3 protein gets one entry after TCRdb re-called the PCR reads with MiXCR. The table includes hundreds of thousands of distinct CDR3 sequences, 25% to 30% detected once. The sample consisted of blood. These receptors originate from a girl under 18 with multiple sclerosis. Each CDR3 is given with its conserved first and last residue. A D gene is named only where the DNA matches it firmly. Part of the rows lack a size; the others show once, few, many or a class for expanded clones.

D: .; J: TRBJ1-2; V: TRBV28; size: few; CDR3: CASSFGEGYTF; DNA: TGTGCCAGCAGTTTTGGGGAAGGCTACACCTTC
D: .; J: TRBJ1-5; V: TRBV20-1; size: few; CDR3: CSARDDWAPNQPQHF; DNA: TGCAGTGCTAGAGATGATTGGGCCCCCAATCAGCCCCAGCATTTT
D: TRBD2; J: TRBJ2-7; V: TRBV29-1; size: few; CDR3: CSVERGLAGGSEQYF; DNA: TGCAGCGTTGAAAGGGGTCTAGCGGGAGGATCCGAGCAGTACTTC
D: .; J: TRBJ1-1; V: TRBV6-5; size: few; CDR3: CASSYSDAPNTEAFF; DNA: TGTGCCAGCAGTTACTCCGACGCTCCGAACACTGAAGCTTTCTTT
D: TRBD2; J: TRBJ2-5; V: TRBV28; size: .; CDR3: CASSSTGTSGRTQYF; DNA: TGTGCCAGCAGTTCGACCGGGACTAGCGGGAGGACCCAGTACTTC
D: TRBD1; J: TRBJ1-5; V: TRBV20-1; size: .; CDR3: CSARLAGTDNQPQHF; DNA: TGCAGTGCTAGGCTTGCCGGGACAGACAATCAGCCCCAGCATTTT
D: TRBD2; J: TRBJ2-3; V: TRBV29-1; size: few; CDR3: CSTEGGTSGGGRPDTQYF; DNA: TGCAGCACGGAAGGAGGGACTAGCGGGGGTGGGCGGCCAGATACGCAGTATTTT
D: TRBD2; J: TRBJ2-7; V: TRBV3-1; size: .; CDR3: CASSPLQGSGAKGNEQYF; DNA: TGTGCCAGCAGCCCTCTACAAGGCAGCGGGGCGAAAGGCAACGAGCAGTACTTC
D: TRBD1; J: TRBJ1-2; V: TRBV10-3; size: .; CDR3: CAISVAGGMDYGYTF; DNA: TGTGCCATCAGTGTTGCAGGGGGCATGGACTATGGCTACACCTTC
D: .; J: TRBJ1-5; V: TRBV20-1; size: .; CDR3: CSARPGLSNQPQHF; DNA: TGCAGTGCTAGACCAGGGTTAAGCAATCAGCCCCAGCATTTT
D: .; J: TRBJ2-3; V: TRBV29-1; size: few; CDR3: CSVWGDGYTDTQYF; DNA: TGCAGCGTGTGGGGAGACGGTTACACAGATACGCAGTATTTT
D: TRBD2; J: TRBJ2-1; V: TRBV12-3/TRBV12-4; size: .; CDR3: CASRGASGGAGEQFF; DNA: TGTGCCAGCAGAGGGGCTAGCGGGGGGGCCGGTGAGCAGTTCTTC
D: TRBD2; J: TRBJ2-1; V: TRBV29-1; size: many; CDR3: CSVDGLGGRPPGEQFF; DNA: TGCAGCGTTGACGGCCTCGGCGGGAGGCCCCCGGGTGAGCAGTTCTTC